Listed here are 3 T cell receptor beta chains from one sample, sequenced in a study of OX40 agonist ivuxolimab in advanced cancers. TCRdb's copy holds only in-frame clones and misses some; the assay was immunoSEQ multiplex PCR. The sample lists tens of thousands of clones, about nine tenths occurring once. This material consisted of CD4+ or CD8+ T cells sorted from blood, taken in a trial of the OX40 agonist ivuxolimab. The receptors originated from an adult with an advanced solid tumor such as melanoma, head and neck, liver or kidney cancer.

The gene calls are TRBV19 and TRBJ1-2; D unclear. CDR1 is LNHDA and CDR2 is SQIVND in the germline V gene (reference sequence). Trimming removed 3 bases at V and 2 bases at J, with 7 bases between. The CDR3 extends over 13 amino acids. The CDR3 DNA reads as TGTGCCAGTAGTATGATACCCAACTATGGCTACACCTTC. Translated: CASSMIPNYGYTF.

This rearrangement joins TRBV28 to TRBJ1-4, with D perhaps matching TRBD1 (5 bases). The ends were cut back, 5 bases at V and 4 bases at J, with 17 bases in the middle. This CDR3 contains 16 residues. Germline V gene lookup returns CDR1 MDHEN and CDR2 SYDVKM. CDR3 nucleotides: TGTGCCAGCAGTCATCGGACACCTGCAATTAATGAAAAACTGTTTTTT. This gives the protein CASSHRTPAINEKLFF.

The chain combines TRBV20-1 with TRBJ2-7, with no clear D. The V gene lost 3 bases and the J gene lost 5 bases, with 8 bases spanning the gap. This CDR3 region has 11 residues. Germline V gene data show CDR1 as DFQATT and CDR2 as SNEGSKA (reference sequence). The CDR3 is CSASAGHEQYF. CDR3 bases: TGCAGTGCTAGCGCTGGGCACGAGCAGTACTTC.